Listed below are T cell receptor beta chains from one sample, sequenced in a study of type 1 regulatory T cells. These receptors lack a known antigen. TCRdb reprocessed the reads with MiXCR, giving one entry per CDR3 protein. The sample comprises roughly 65,000 distinct CDR3 sequences, about 48% of which are singletons, and 2% to 2.5% rests with the top ten. Input material: cultured non-Tr1 T cells, either the whole culture or a sorted T cell fraction (not recorded which). These receptor sequences come from a human donor in good health. CDR3s include the opening cysteine and the closing phenylalanine or tryptophan. D genes are given only for firm matches. Only part of the rows carry a size: once, few, many, or a class if the clone is expanded.

CDR3,DNA,V,D,size,J
CSAAPQGNEQYF,TGCAGTGCTGCTCCACAGGGGAACGAGCAGTACTTC,TRBV20-1,TRBD1,once,TRBJ2-7
CASSNPGVSSTEAFF,TGTGCCAGCAGTAACCCCGGGGTCTCCTCCACTGAAGCTTTCTTT,TRBV6-1,NA,once,TRBJ1-1
CASSLRTTDNEQFF,TGTGCCAGCAGCTTACGGACAACTGACAATGAGCAGTTCTTC,TRBV7-8,NA,NA,TRBJ2-1
CASSPRGGQHGDQYF,TGTGCCAGCTCACCACGGGGGGGTCAACACGGGGATCAGTACTTC,TRBV18,TRBD2,few,TRBJ2-7
CSASPGTASTQYF,TGCAGTGCTAGCCCTGGGACGGCGAGTACGCAGTATTTT,TRBV20-1,NA,NA,TRBJ2-3
CASSHVAEELFF,TGCGCCAGCAGCCACGTAGCGGAGGAGCTGTTTTTT,TRBV4-1,NA,few,TRBJ2-2
CASSDTSGGARDTQYF,TGTGCCAGCAGCGATACTAGCGGGGGGGCTAGAGATACGCAGTATTTT,TRBV7-2,TRBD2,NA,TRBJ2-3
CASSLVSGRTGNEQFF,TGCGCCAGCAGCTTGGTTAGCGGGCGTACGGGGAATGAGCAGTTCTTC,TRBV5-1,TRBD2,NA,TRBJ2-1
CSAHPSGGAVAKTQYF,TGCAGTGCTCACCCTAGCGGGGGGGCCGTTGCAAAGACCCAGTACTTC,TRBV20-1,TRBD2,NA,TRBJ2-5
CASSQDGVFGNNEQFF,TGTGCCAGCAGCCAAGATGGGGTATTCGGGAACAATGAGCAGTTCTTC,TRBV4-2,NA,NA,TRBJ2-1